The 7 T cell receptor beta chains in this list originate from one sample, sequenced in a study of T cells in Graves' hyperthyroidism and ophthalmopathy (dated by TCRdb to about 2019). The library was made by multiplex PCR. Instrument on record: Illumina HiSeq 2000. TCR beta CDR3 regions were amplified from RNA transcripts. A first-round RT-PCR of the TCR CDR3 used the HTBI primer set with the Qiagen OneStep RT-PCR kit. In-frame beta chains were kept once TCRdb had trimmed the public reads at Q25 with fastp and called clones with MiXCR. CDR3 protein duplicates are merged, each entry listing the most common genes and DNA. The sample yields around 620,000 distinct CDR3 sequences; around 15% were counted once. The ten largest clones represent approximately 3.9% of the sample. Sequencing was performed on blood. The receptors originated from a woman aged 25 to 45 with Graves' hyperthyroidism.

In regard to this clonotype: A single base separates this from a much larger clone, so it may be a read error. The CDR3 ends on some other residue instead of the conserved phenylalanine or tryptophan, so this is likely a read error. The rearrangement uses TRBV5-1 and TRBJ2-7; D is perhaps TRBD2 (5 bases). The germline V gene encodes CDR1 SGHRS and CDR2 YFSETQ. The CDR3 is made up of 14 amino acids. V lost 6 bases to trimming and J lost 3 bases, with 16 bases between them. The CDR3 loop reads CASMSGDVGYEQYL. The CDR3 DNA reads as TGCGCCAGCATGTCCGGGGATGTAGGCTACGAGCAGTACCTC.

This clonotype was observed many times. This CDR3 is CSARDRTSGNYEQYF. CDR3 DNA sequence: TGCAGTGCTAGAGATCGCACTAGCGGGAACTACGAGCAGTACTTC. This sequence joins TRBV20-1 and TRBJ2-7; 10 bases are shared with TRBD2. V was clipped by 0 bases and J by 3 bases; unmatched bases: 5. Germline V lookup: CDR1 DFQATT, CDR2 SNEGSKA (reference sequence). The CDR3 is 15 residues long.

The chain combines TRBV12-3 or TRBV12-4 with TRBJ1-3, with 8 nucleotides matching TRBD1. The CDR3 spans 15 residues. With V trimmed by 3 bases and J by 8 bases, 9 bases remained unmatched. The CDR3 sequence: CASSFTGQGGDTIYF. The CDR3, as DNA: TGTGCCAGCAGTTTTACCGGACAGGGAGGAGACACCATATATTTT.

There are many counts of this clonotype. The chain recombines TRBV28 with TRBJ1-1; D gene uncertain. This CDR3 comprises 15 residues. CDR1 is MDHEN and CDR2 is SYDVKM in the germline V gene. V shed 11 bases and J shed 1 base, with 20 bases lying between them. The CDR3 DNA follows: TGTGCCGCCACCGGACCGGGAAAGGGGAACACTGAAGCTTTCTTT. Its translation is CAATGPGKGNTEAFF.

In this sample, this clonotype turned up a few times. Its ends do not fully match the called genes, so a read error is possible. The V call is TRBV29-1, the J call TRBJ1-2; 7 bases fit TRBD1. CDR3 length equals 13 residues. The germline CDR1 and CDR2 sequences are SQVTM and ANQGSEA. The CDR3 is CSIETLQGGGYTF. The CDR3 coding sequence is TGCAGCATTGAAACCTTGCAGGGGGGAGGCTACACCTTC.

In this sample, this clonotype turned up a few times. The chain uses TRBV10-3 and TRBJ1-1; no clear D. The CDR3 length is 13 residues. V was shortened by 4 bases and J by 3 bases, with 9 bases between the two germline ends. Germline CDR1 reads ENHRY; CDR2 reads SYGVKD. As DNA, the CDR3 is TGTGCCATCAGTGGAGGGTGGGACACTGAAGCTTTCTTT. Amino acid sequence: CAISGGWDTEAFF.

The sample holds a few counts of this clonotype. The chain uses TRBV20-1 and TRBJ2-7; 9 bases fit TRBD1. Per the germline V gene, CDR1 is DFQATT and CDR2 is SNEGSKA (reference sequence). CDR3 length: 17 residues. Germline trimming cut 3 bases from V and 3 bases from J; bases unmatched to any gene: 15. The CDR3 spells CSASPANRGRFIYEQYF. CDR3 nucleotide sequence: TGCAGTGCTAGCCCAGCTAACAGGGGGCGTTTCATCTACGAGCAGTACTTC.